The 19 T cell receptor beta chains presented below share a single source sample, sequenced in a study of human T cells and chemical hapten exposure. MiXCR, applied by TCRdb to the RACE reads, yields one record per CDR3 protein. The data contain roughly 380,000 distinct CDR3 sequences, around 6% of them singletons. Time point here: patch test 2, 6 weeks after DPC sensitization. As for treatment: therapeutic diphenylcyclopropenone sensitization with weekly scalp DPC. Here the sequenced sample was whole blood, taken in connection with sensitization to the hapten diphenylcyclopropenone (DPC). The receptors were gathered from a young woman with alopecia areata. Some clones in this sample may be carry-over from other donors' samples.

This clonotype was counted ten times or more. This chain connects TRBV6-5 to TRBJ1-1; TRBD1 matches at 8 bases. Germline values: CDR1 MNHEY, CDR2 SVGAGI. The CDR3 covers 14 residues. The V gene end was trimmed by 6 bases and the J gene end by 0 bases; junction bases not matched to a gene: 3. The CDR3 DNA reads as TGTGCCAGCAGATGGACAGGGATGAACACTGAAGCTTTCTTT. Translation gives CASRWTGMNTEAFF.

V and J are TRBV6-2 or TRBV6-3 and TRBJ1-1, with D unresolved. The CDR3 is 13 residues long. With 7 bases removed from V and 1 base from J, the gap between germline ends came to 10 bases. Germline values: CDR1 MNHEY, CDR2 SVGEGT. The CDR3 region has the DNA TGTGCCAGCACCACTGACGGGAACACTGAAGCTTTCTTT. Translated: CASTTDGNTEAFF.

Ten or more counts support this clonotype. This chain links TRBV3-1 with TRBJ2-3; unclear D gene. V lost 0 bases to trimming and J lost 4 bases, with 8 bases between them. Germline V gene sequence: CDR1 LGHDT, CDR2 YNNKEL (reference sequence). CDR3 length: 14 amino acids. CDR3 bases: TGTGCCAGCAGCCAAGATCGGTTTTCAGATACGCAGTATTTT. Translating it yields CASSQDRFSDTQYF.

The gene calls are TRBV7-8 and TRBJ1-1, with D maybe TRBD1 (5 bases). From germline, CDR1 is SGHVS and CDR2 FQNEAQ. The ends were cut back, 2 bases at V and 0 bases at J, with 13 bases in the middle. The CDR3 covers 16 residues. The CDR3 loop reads CASSLSSGHLNTEAFF. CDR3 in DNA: TGTGCCAGCAGCTTAAGTTCCGGACACCTGAACACTGAAGCTTTCTTT.

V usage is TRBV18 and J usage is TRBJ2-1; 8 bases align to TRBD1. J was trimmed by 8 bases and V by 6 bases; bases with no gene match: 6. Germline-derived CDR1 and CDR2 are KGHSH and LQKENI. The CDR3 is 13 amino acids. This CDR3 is CASSAGGIDEQFF. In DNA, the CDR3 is TGTGCCAGCTCGGCAGGGGGCATCGATGAGCAGTTCTTC.

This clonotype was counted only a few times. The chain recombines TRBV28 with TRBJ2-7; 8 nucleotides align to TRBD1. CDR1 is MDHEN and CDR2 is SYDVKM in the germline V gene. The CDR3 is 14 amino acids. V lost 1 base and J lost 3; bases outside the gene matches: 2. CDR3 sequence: CASSLLGTGYEQYF. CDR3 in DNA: TGTGCCAGCAGTTTATTAGGGACAGGCTACGAGCAGTACTTC.

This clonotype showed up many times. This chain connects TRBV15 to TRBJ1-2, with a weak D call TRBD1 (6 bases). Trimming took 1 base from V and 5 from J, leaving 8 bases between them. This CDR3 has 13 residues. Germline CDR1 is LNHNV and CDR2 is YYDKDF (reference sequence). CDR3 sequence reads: CATSRVGQYGYTF. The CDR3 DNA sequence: TGTGCCACCAGCAGAGTTGGACAGTATGGCTACACCTTC.

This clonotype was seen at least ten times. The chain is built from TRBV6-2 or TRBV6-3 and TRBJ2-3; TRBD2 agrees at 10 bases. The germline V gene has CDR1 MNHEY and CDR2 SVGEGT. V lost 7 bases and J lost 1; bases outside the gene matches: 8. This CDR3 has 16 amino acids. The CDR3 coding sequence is TGTGCCAGCACCCTCGCCGGGACTAGCGGCACAGATACGCAGTATTTT. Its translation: CASTLAGTSGTDTQYF.

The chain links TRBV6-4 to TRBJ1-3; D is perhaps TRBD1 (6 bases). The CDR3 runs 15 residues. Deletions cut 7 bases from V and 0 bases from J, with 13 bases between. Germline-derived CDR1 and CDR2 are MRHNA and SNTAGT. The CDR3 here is CASNGQPSSGNTIYF. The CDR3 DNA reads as TGTGCCAGCAATGGACAGCCGAGCTCTGGAAACACCATATATTTT.

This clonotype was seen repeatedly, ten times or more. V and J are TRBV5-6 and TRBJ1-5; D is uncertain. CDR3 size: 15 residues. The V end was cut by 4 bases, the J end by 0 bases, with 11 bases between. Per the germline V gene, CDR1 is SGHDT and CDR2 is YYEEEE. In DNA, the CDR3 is TGTGCCAGCAGCCGCAGCGTCTATAGCAATCAGCCCCAGCATTTT. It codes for CASSRSVYSNQPQHF. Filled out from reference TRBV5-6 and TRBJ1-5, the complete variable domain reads DAGVTQSPTHLIKTRGQQVTLRCSPKSGHDTVSWYQQALGQGPQFIFQYYEEEERQRGNFPDRFSGHQFPNYSSELNVNALLLGDSALYLCASSRSVYSNQPQHFGDGTRLSIL.

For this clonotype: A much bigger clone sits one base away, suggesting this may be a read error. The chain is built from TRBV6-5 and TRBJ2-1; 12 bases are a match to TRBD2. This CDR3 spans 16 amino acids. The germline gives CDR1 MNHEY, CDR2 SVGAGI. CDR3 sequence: CAGSSLLAGGYNEQFF. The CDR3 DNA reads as TGTGCCGGCAGTTCCCTACTAGCGGGGGGTTACAATGAGCAGTTCTTC.

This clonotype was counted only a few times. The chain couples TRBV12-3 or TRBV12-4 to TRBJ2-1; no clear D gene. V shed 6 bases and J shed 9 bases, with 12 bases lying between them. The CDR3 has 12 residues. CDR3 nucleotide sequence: TGTGCCAGCAGCCCCGACTGGGGTGAGCAGTTCTTC. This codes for CASSPDWGEQFF.

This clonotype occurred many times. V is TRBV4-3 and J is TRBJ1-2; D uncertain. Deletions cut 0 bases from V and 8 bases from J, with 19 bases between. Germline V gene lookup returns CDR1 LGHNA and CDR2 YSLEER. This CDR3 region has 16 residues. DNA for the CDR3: TGCGCCAGCAGCCAAGATTATTCCGAGACCATAAAAGGCTACACCTTC. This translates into CASSQDYSETIKGYTF.

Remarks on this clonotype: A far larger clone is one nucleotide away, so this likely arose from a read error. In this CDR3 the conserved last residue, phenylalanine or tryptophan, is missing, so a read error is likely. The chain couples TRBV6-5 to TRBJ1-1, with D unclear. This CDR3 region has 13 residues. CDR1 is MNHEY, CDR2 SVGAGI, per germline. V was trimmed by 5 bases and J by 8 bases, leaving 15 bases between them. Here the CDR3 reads CASSHDTAGEAFL. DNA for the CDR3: TGTGCCAGCAGTCACGACACGGCGGGGGAAGCTTTCTTA.

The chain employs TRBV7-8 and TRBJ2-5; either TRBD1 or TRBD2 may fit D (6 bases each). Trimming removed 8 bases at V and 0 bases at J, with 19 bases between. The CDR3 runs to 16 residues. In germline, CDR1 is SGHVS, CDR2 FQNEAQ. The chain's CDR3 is CASLRGRGPNQETQYF. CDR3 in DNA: TGTGCCAGCCTTAGAGGACGGGGGCCGAACCAAGAGACCCAGTACTTC.

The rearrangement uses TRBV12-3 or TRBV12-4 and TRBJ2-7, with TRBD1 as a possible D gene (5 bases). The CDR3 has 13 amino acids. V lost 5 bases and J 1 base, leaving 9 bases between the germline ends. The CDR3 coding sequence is TGTGCCAGCAGTCTCCAGGGTTCCTACGAGCAGTACTTC. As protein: CASSLQGSYEQYF.

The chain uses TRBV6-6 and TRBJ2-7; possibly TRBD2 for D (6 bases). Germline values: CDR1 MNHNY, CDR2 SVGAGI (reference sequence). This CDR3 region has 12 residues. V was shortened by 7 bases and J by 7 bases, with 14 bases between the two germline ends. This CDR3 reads CASTHGGGEQYF. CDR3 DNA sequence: TGTGCCAGCACCCACGGGGGAGGAGAGCAGTACTTC.

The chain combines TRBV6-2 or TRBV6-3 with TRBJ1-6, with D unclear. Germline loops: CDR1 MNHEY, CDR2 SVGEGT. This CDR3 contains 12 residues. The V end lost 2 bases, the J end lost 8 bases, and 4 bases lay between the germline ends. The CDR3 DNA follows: TGTGCCAGCAGTTACCCAGATTCACCCCTCCACTTT. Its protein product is CASSYPDSPLHF.

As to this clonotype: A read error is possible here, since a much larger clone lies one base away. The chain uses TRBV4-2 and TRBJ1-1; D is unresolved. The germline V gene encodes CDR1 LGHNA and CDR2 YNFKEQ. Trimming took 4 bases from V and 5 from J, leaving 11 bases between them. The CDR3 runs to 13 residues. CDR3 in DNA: TGTGCCAGCAGCCGAGGAGAGTGGACTGAAGCTTTCTTT. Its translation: CASSRGEWTEAFF.